This T cell receptor (beta chain) was profiled in a study of sequential checkpoint blockade in melanoma. The overall study: Patients were randomized 1:1 to nivolumab-then-ipilimumab or ipilimumab-then-nivolumab first-line. Each arm's sequence ended with maintenance nivolumab.

Per the germline V gene, CDR1 is ENHRY and CDR2 is SYGVKD. This CDR3 has 13 residues. V was trimmed by 6 bases and J by 0 bases, leaving 9 bases between them. Treatment described: randomized to nivolumab then ipilimumab (arm A) or the reverse (arm B). Sorted cells were live CD3+CD8+, lacking CD19 and CD56, from PBMCs. This clone turned up a few times. Libraries were prepared by immunoSEQ multiplex PCR; TCRdb keeps only in-frame clonotypes and omits some of them. The data hold tens of thousands of clones, with over 75% observed a single time. The chain combines TRBV10-3 with TRBJ2-7, with D possibly matching TRBD1 (5 bases). Sequencing was performed on CD8+ T cells sorted from blood (inferred from file names), taken from a patient given nivolumab and ipilimumab in sequence. This clonotype was obtained from a human donor with melanoma. CDR3: CAISAGYSYEQYF. The CDR3 coding sequence is TGTGCCATCAGCGCAGGGTACTCCTACGAGCAGTACTTC.